These 16 T cell receptor beta chains came from one sample sequenced in a study of cytomegalovirus exposure and HLA in healthy donors. Some clones are missing from TCRdb's copy, which holds only in-frame ones; the method was immunoSEQ multiplex PCR. The table includes hundreds of thousands of clones, approximately 83% detected once. The sample consisted of PBMCs. Receptors were obtained from a young woman in good health and CMV-seropositive.

V is TRBV4-1 and J is TRBJ1-2; a weak D match, TRBD1 (5 bases). CDR3 length: 15 amino acids. The V end was cut by 3 bases, the J end by 6 bases, with 17 bases between. Germline V gene data show CDR1 as MGHRA and CDR2 as YSYEKL. DNA for the CDR3: TGCGCCAGCAGCCAGAATTGGGGGGGAGAAGATGGCTACACCTTC. This translates into CASSQNWGGEDGYTF.

This rearrangement joins TRBV11-3 to TRBJ2-2, with a weak D call TRBD1 (5 bases). Between the trimmed V and J ends, which lost 3 bases and 1 base, there was a span of 9 bases. The CDR3 consists of 15 residues. Germline-derived CDR1 and CDR2 are SGHNT and YENEEA. The chain's CDR3 is CASSLGDRNTGELFF. As DNA, the CDR3 is TGTGCCAGCAGCTTGGGCGACAGGAACACCGGGGAGCTGTTTTTT. Together with reference TRBV11-3 and TRBJ2-2, the CDR3 gives the full variable domain: EAGVVQSPRYKIIEKKQPVAFWCNPISGHNTLYWYLQNLGQGPELLIRYENEEAVDDSQLPKDRFSAERLKGVDSTLKIQPAELGDSAVYLCASSLGDRNTGELFFGEGSRLTVL.

On this clone itself: This specimen includes other DNA sequences encoding the same CDR3. J is TRBJ2-7 and V is TRBV5-1; 12 nucleotides align to TRBD1. This CDR3 region has 14 residues. Trimming removed 4 bases from V and 4 bases from J; junction bases left unmatched: 3. Germline V gives CDR1 SGHRS, CDR2 YFSETQ. The CDR3 coding sequence is TGCGCCAGCAGCACGGGACAGGGGGCTTACGAGCAGTACTTC. Its protein is CASSTGQGAYEQYF.

V and J are TRBV5-1 and TRBJ2-1; no reliable D call. The CDR3 totals 15 residues. Trimming took 4 bases from V and 0 from J, leaving 11 bases between them. Per the germline V gene, CDR1 is SGHRS and CDR2 is YFSETQ. The CDR3 loop reads CASSQSTGSYNEQFF. CDR3 DNA sequence: TGCGCCAGCAGCCAAAGCACGGGCTCCTACAATGAGCAGTTCTTC.

The J gene is TRBJ1-4, the V gene TRBV2; 9 nucleotides match TRBD1. This CDR3 is 16 amino acids long. With 6 bases clipped from V and 0 bases from J, the junction kept 5 bases outside the gene matches. Germline CDR1 and CDR2: SNHLY and FYNNEI. In DNA, the CDR3 is TGTGCCAGCAGAAGGACAGGGGCCGCAACTAATGAAAAACTGTTTTTT. Its protein is CASRRTGAATNEKLFF.

The gene calls are TRBV5-1 and TRBJ2-7, with 10 bases matching TRBD2. Germline CDR1 SGHRS, CDR2 YFSETQ. The V segment lost 4 bases and the J segment 3 bases; nucleotides outside the gene matches: 7. The CDR3 has 15 amino acids. The CDR3: CASSGRGLADYEQYF. The CDR3 nucleotides read TGCGCCAGCAGCGGTCGAGGACTAGCGGACTACGAGCAGTACTTC.

The chain recombines TRBV9 with TRBJ1-2; TRBD1 might be the D (6 bases). CDR3 length equals 16 residues. V was pared by 3 bases and J by 3 bases, with 18 bases between. The germline V gene has CDR1 SGDLS and CDR2 YYNGEE. For the CDR3, the DNA is TGTGCCAGCAGCGCCCGCCTAGATAAGGGGGACTATGGCTACACCTTC. The encoded protein is CASSARLDKGDYGYTF.

This clone occurred many times. This chain links TRBV27 with TRBJ1-2; tentative D call: TRBD1 (5 bases). The CDR3 covers 14 residues. V was cut by 10 bases and J by 4 bases, with 19 bases left in between. Per the germline V gene, CDR1 is MNHEY and CDR2 is SMNVEV (reference sequence). CDR3 in amino acids: CATKRRDQFYGYTF. The CDR3 region has the DNA TGTGCCACCAAAAGGAGGGACCAGTTCTATGGCTACACCTTC.

This clone came up a few times. Germline and junction disagree at one end, which may indicate a read error. V and J are TRBV18 and TRBJ1-5, with 8 bases matching TRBD1. The CDR3 has 15 residues. Germline CDR1 KGHSH, CDR2 LQKENI. In DNA, the CDR3 is TGTGCCAGCTCACCACGACAGATGACAGGGGAAAGTTTAGATTTT. It encodes CASSPRQMTGESLDF.

V usage is TRBV6-5 and J usage is TRBJ2-7; a weak D match, TRBD2 (6 bases). V was trimmed by 5 bases and J by 2 bases, leaving 13 bases between them. Germline loops: CDR1 MNHEY, CDR2 SVGAGI. The CDR3 has 14 residues. This CDR3 is CASSTGTLTYEQYF. Written as DNA, the CDR3 is TGTGCCAGCAGTACCGGGACTCTAACCTACGAGCAGTACTTC.

The chain recombines TRBV27 with TRBJ2-7; TRBD2 aligns across 12 bases. The CDR3 runs to 17 residues. Trimming cost V 6 bases and J 3 bases; bases outside gene matches: 12. Germline V lookup: CDR1 MNHEY, CDR2 SMNVEV (reference sequence). The CDR3 sequence is CASRPQGLAGFHYEQYF. The CDR3 DNA reads as TGTGCCAGCAGGCCCCAGGGACTAGCGGGCTTCCACTACGAGCAGTACTTC.

This clone was seen only once. CDR3 region: CAWSVPPSLCPGLAEETQYF. In DNA, the CDR3 is TGTGCCTGGAGTGTACCACCCTCCCTTTGCCCGGGACTAGCGGAAGAGACCCAGTACTTC. V and J are TRBV30 and TRBJ2-5; 11 bases align to TRBD2. The CDR3 has 20 residues. Per the germline V gene, CDR1 is GTSNPN and CDR2 is SVGIG (reference sequence). J lost 3 bases, V lost 0 bases, and 18 bases had no gene match.

The V and J genes are TRBV6-1 and TRBJ2-5; 10 bases fit TRBD1. The CDR3 loop spans 15 amino acids. Germline CDR1 is MNHNS and CDR2 is SASEGT. V lost 3 bases, J lost 4 bases, and 5 bases stayed unmatched. Here the CDR3 DNA reads TGTGCCAGCAGTGAGGGACAGGGGTTTGGAGAGACCCAGTACTTC. Protein: CASSEGQGFGETQYF.

The chain recombines TRBV18 with TRBJ1-2; 8 positions agree with TRBD1. The germline V gene has CDR1 KGHSH and CDR2 LQKENI. This CDR3 has 14 residues. The junction had 6 bases not matched to a gene; V was cut back by 4 bases and J by 5 bases. The chain's CDR3 is CASSLADRDYGYTF. The CDR3 DNA is TGTGCCAGCTCACTAGCGGACAGGGATTATGGCTACACCTTC. The variable domain in full, with the rest retrieved from reference TRBV18 and TRBJ1-2, is NAGVMQNPRHLVRRRGQEARLRCSPMKGHSHVYWYRQLPEEGLKFMVYLQKENIIDESGMPKERFSAEFPKEGPSILRIQQVVRGDSAAYFCASSLADRDYGYTFGSGTRLTVV.

CDR3: CAISPIDRVVEGYTF. The DNA for the CDR3 is TGTGCCATCAGCCCAATTGACAGGGTTGTGGAAGGCTACACCTTC. V and J are TRBV10-3 and TRBJ1-2; TRBD1 aligns across 7 bases. Germline lookup yields CDR1 ENHRY and CDR2 SYGVKD. This CDR3 has 15 amino acids. The V and J ends lost 6 bases and 8 bases, in that order; junction bases with no gene match: 15.

The chain carries TRBV6-6 and TRBJ1-4, with D perhaps TRBD1 (5 bases). V lost 6 bases, J lost 0 bases, and 14 bases lay in between. The germline V gene encodes CDR1 MNHNY and CDR2 SVGAGI (reference sequence). The CDR3 contains 16 residues. In DNA, the CDR3 is TGTGCCAGCAGGGGGGGGTCCGGGCCAACTAATGAAAAACTGTTTTTT. Translation: CASRGGSGPTNEKLFF.